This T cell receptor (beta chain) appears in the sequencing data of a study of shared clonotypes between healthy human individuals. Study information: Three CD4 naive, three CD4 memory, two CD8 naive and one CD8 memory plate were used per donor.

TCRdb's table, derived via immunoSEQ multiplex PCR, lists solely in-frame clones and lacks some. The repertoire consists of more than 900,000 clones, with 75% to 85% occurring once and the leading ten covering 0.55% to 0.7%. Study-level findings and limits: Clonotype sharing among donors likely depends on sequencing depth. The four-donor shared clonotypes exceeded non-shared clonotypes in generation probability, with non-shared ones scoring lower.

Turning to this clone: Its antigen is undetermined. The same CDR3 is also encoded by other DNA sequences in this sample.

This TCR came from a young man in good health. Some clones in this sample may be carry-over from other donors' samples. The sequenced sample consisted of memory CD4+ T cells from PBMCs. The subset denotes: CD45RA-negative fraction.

DNA for the CDR3: TGCGCCAGCAGCTTGGACGGGGACACTGAAGCTTTCTTT. This sequence encodes CASSLDGDTEAFF. V usage is TRBV5-1 and J usage is TRBJ1-1; unclear D gene. The germline V gene encodes CDR1 SGHRS and CDR2 YFSETQ. V shed 0 bases and J shed 3 bases, with 6 bases lying between them. The CDR3 loop spans 13 amino acids.